Listed below are T cell receptor beta chains from one sample, sequenced in a study of blood T cell repertoires in COVID-19. Sequencing used immunoSEQ multiplex PCR; TCRdb keeps in-frame clones, though not all of them. The sample records about 60,000 clones, over 75% being singletons. Material: peripheral blood. The receptors originated from a human donor in a cohort sampled during active COVID-19. Each CDR3 is given with its conserved first and last residue. D genes are given only for firm matches. A row's size may be missing; if present it is once, few, many or a size class.

v_gene,d_gene,j_gene,abundance,CDR3aa,CDR3nt
TRBV2,TRBD1,TRBJ1-2,NA,CASTKKGQGYYGYTF,TGTGCCAGCACCAAGAAGGGACAGGGATACTATGGCTACACCTTC
TRBV7-3,TRBD1,TRBJ2-2,NA,CASSPTLDRASTGELFF,TGTGCCAGCAGCCCCACTTTGGACAGGGCGAGCACCGGGGAGCTGTTTTTT
TRBV5-1,TRBD2,TRBJ2-1,NA,CASSLLAGNEQFF,TGCGCCAGCAGCTTGCTAGCGGGCAATGAGCAGTTCTTC
TRBV6-6,TRBD2,TRBJ2-2,few,CASKASGNTGELFF,TGTGCCAGCAAGGCTAGCGGGAACACCGGGGAGCTGTTTTTT
TRBV7-2,NA,TRBJ1-1,NA,CASSQIRGEAFF,TGTGCCAGCAGCCAGATAAGGGGTGAAGCTTTCTTT
TRBV10-3,NA,TRBJ2-3,NA,CAISAEGWADTQYF,TGTGCCATCAGTGCGGAGGGGTGGGCAGATACGCAGTATTTT
TRBV20-1,NA,TRBJ2-3,NA,CSAARTDTQYF,TGCAGTGCGGCACGAACAGATACGCAGTATTTT
TRBV9,NA,TRBJ2-7,few,CASSVGGESYEQYF,TGTGCCAGCAGCGTAGGGGGCGAATCCTACGAGCAGTACTTC
TRBV5-1,TRBD2,TRBJ2-1,NA,CASAPPTSGVARVQFF,TGCGCCAGCGCACCCCCGACTAGCGGGGTCGCCCGGGTGCAGTTCTTC
TRBV20-1,TRBD2,TRBJ2-5,NA,CSASRGDPETQYF,TGCAGTGCTAGTCGGGGGGACCCTGAGACCCAGTACTTC
TRBV27,NA,TRBJ1-6,NA,CASGTGNSPLHF,TGTGCCAGCGGAACCGGGAATTCACCCCTCCACTTT
TRBV24-1,TRBD2,TRBJ2-3,NA,CATESGGAGDTQYF,TGTGCCACCGAAAGCGGGGGGGCGGGAGATACGCAGTATTTT
TRBV6-2/TRBV6-3,NA,TRBJ2-7,NA,CASSYPGQPPYEQYF,TGTGCCAGCAGTTACCCCGGACAGCCCCCCTACGAGCAGTACTTC
TRBV18,TRBD1,TRBJ1-4,NA,CASSPLYGQGREKLFF,TGTGCCAGCTCACCACTGTACGGACAGGGAAGAGAAAAACTGTTTTTT
TRBV7-2,NA,TRBJ1-1,NA,CASSPLIRREAFF,TGTGCCAGCAGCCCCCTTATCCGGAGGGAAGCTTTCTTT
TRBV7-9,TRBD1,TRBJ1-2,NA,CASSSSGGTNYGYTF,TGTGCCAGCAGCTCGTCAGGGGGGACTAACTATGGCTACACCTTC
TRBV11-3,TRBD2,TRBJ2-3,few,CASSRGGDGTDTQYF,TGTGCCAGCAGCCGCGGGGGGGATGGCACAGATACGCAGTATTTT
TRBV12-5,TRBD1,TRBJ2-5,NA,CASGTGEQETQYF,TGTGCTAGTGGAACAGGGGAACAAGAGACCCAGTACTTC
TRBV20-1,TRBD2,TRBJ2-1,NA,CSASLAGGPGNEQFF,TGCAGTGCTAGTCTGGCGGGGGGGCCTGGTAATGAGCAGTTCTTC
TRBV5-6,TRBD1,TRBJ2-7,NA,CASSWRTGSSYEQYF,TGTGCCAGCAGCTGGCGGACAGGGAGCTCCTACGAGCAGTACTTC
TRBV24-1,TRBD2,TRBJ2-2,NA,CATSDGGGNTGELFF,TGTGCCACCAGTGATGGCGGGGGGAACACCGGGGAGCTGTTTTTT
TRBV19,TRBD2,TRBJ2-5,NA,CASSRGLAGGRGTQYF,TGTGCCAGTAGTAGGGGACTAGCGGGGGGGCGTGGGACCCAGTACTTC
TRBV7-2,TRBD1,TRBJ2-1,NA,CASSFDRAILNEQFF,TGTGCCAGCAGCTTCGACAGGGCCATCCTAAATGAGCAGTTCTTC
TRBV18,TRBD1,TRBJ2-5,NA,CASSPNQGTGGETQYF,TGTGCCAGCTCACCCAACCAGGGTACAGGGGGAGAGACCCAGTACTTC
TRBV6-5,NA,TRBJ1-6,NA,CASSQYNSPLHF,TGTGCCAGCAGCCAGTATAATTCACCCCTCCACTTT
TRBV5-1,NA,TRBJ2-7,NA,CASSLSQGLAYEQYF,TGCGCCAGCAGCCTCAGCCAGGGCCTCGCCTACGAGCAGTACTTC
TRBV30,NA,TRBJ2-6,NA,CAWSFFGANVLTF,TGTGCCTGGAGTTTCTTTGGGGCCAACGTCCTGACTTTC
TRBV30,TRBD1,TRBJ1-1,NA,CAWRGQVNTEAFF,TGTGCCTGGAGGGGACAGGTAAACACTGAAGCTTTCTTT
TRBV10-3,TRBD2,TRBJ2-3,NA,CAISAGGGTDTQYF,TGTGCCATCAGTGCGGGCGGGGGGACAGATACGCAGTATTTT
TRBV5-6,TRBD1,TRBJ1-2,NA,CASRGQEYGYTF,TGTGCCAGCAGGGGACAGGAGTATGGCTACACCTTC
TRBV18,NA,TRBJ1-1,few,CASSPSRVGTEAFF,TGTGCCAGCTCACCAAGCAGGGTCGGCACTGAAGCTTTCTTT
TRBV18,NA,TRBJ2-7,NA,CASSPSQDEQYF,TGTGCCAGCTCACCGTCCCAGGACGAGCAGTACTTC
TRBV18,NA,TRBJ2-7,NA,CASSPRSLGGYEQYF,TGTGCCAGCTCACCACGGTCCCTTGGAGGGTACGAGCAGTACTTC
TRBV7-2,NA,TRBJ2-2,few,CASSLGFSTGELFF,TGTGCCAGCAGCTTAGGGTTCAGCACCGGGGAGCTGTTTTTT
TRBV27,TRBD1,TRBJ2-7,NA,CASLPWGQRSSYEQYF,TGTGCCAGCTTACCTTGGGGACAGAGGTCCTCCTACGAGCAGTACTTC
TRBV25-1,NA,TRBJ2-3,NA,CASSEYQAAGDTQYF,TGTGCCAGCAGTGAATACCAGGCGGCGGGAGATACGCAGTATTTT
TRBV10-3,TRBD2,TRBJ2-5,NA,CAISRLAGAETQYF,TGTGCCATCAGTCGACTAGCGGGGGCGGAGACCCAGTACTTC
TRBV5-5,TRBD1,TRBJ2-7,NA,CASSLDPLTSGGEYEQYF,TGTGCCAGCAGCTTGGACCCCTTAACGTCAGGGGGCGAGTACGAGCAGTACTTC
TRBV27,NA,TRBJ2-3,NA,CASSLSRNPTDTQYF,TGTGCCAGCAGTTTATCGCGGAACCCGACAGATACGCAGTATTTT
TRBV5-1,NA,TRBJ2-3,NA,CASSLSRGWTDTQYF,TGCGCCAGCAGCTTGTCCCGGGGATGGACAGATACGCAGTATTTT
TRBV10-1,NA,TRBJ1-1,few,CASSGDIANTEAFF,TGCGCCAGCAGTGGGGACATAGCTAACACTGAAGCTTTCTTT
TRBV6-5,NA,TRBJ2-5,few,CAGFGKETQYF,TGTGCCGGTTTCGGGAAAGAGACCCAGTACTTC
TRBV11-2,TRBD1,TRBJ2-2,NA,CASSLDQGAGGELFF,TGTGCCAGCAGCTTAGATCAGGGGGCTGGAGGGGAGCTGTTTTTT
TRBV12-5,NA,TRBJ1-2,few,CASGLVPPLSYGYTF,TGTGCTAGTGGTTTGGTACCCCCCCTAAGCTATGGCTACACCTTC
TRBV4-3,TRBD1,TRBJ1-1,NA,CASSQDGQGALEAFF,TGCGCCAGCAGCCAAGATGGCCAGGGGGCGTTGGAAGCTTTCTTT
TRBV21-1,NA,TRBJ2-7,NA,CASSKGNSPPDYEQYF,TGTGCCAGCAGCAAAGGGAACAGCCCGCCGGACTACGAGCAGTACTTC
TRBV30,NA,TRBJ1-2,NA,CAWSTGSGYTF,TGTGCCTGGAGTACAGGGAGTGGCTACACCTTC
TRBV10-3,NA,TRBJ2-7,NA,CAISVDRPTYEQYF,TGTGCCATCAGTGTAGACAGGCCAACATACGAGCAGTACTTC
TRBV28,TRBD1,TRBJ1-4,NA,CASSLLVWGQREKLFF,TGTGCCAGCAGTTTATTAGTGTGGGGACAGAGGGAAAAACTGTTTTTT
TRBV2,NA,TRBJ1-2,few,CASKLGASGYTF,TGTGCCAGCAAACTGGGGGCTAGTGGCTACACCTTC
TRBV7-9,NA,TRBJ2-1,NA,CASSLAAGAPYNEQFF,TGTGCCAGCAGCTTAGCGGCAGGGGCACCCTACAATGAGCAGTTCTTC
TRBV3-1/TRBV3-2,TRBD2,TRBJ2-1,NA,CASNRGTSGANEQFF,TGTGCCAGCAATAGGGGGACTAGTGGGGCCAATGAGCAGTTCTTC
TRBV6-2/TRBV6-3,NA,TRBJ1-5,NA,CASSTSDQPQHF,TGTGCCAGCAGTACCTCAGATCAGCCCCAGCATTTT
TRBV3-1/TRBV3-2,NA,TRBJ2-2,NA,CASRSTGELFF,TGTGCCAGCAGGAGCACCGGGGAGCTGTTTTTT
TRBV18,NA,TRBJ2-3,NA,CASSPRDYGGTDTQYF,TGTGCCAGCTCACCAAGAGACTATGGGGGCACAGATACGCAGTATTTT
TRBV11-2,TRBD1,TRBJ2-4,NA,CASSLGDRGPRRDIQYF,TGTGCCAGCAGCTTAGGCGACAGGGGACCCAGGAGGGACATTCAGTACTTC